This paragraph reports one TCR beta chain. A much larger clone is a single base away; this may be a read error. These data originate in a study of response to subunit inactivated influenza vaccine. One entry per CDR3 protein results from TCRdb running MiXCR on the RT-PCR reads. Counted here are around 200,000 distinct CDR3 sequences, 12% occurring once; the ten biggest clones make up 29%. CDR1 is SGHVS, CDR2 FQNEAQ, per germline. The CDR3 is 17 amino acids. V shed 5 bases and J shed 2 bases, with 20 bases lying between them. This sample also belongs to another study, concerning T cells expressing NK-cell markers. As reported in that work: Generation of TCR beta cDNA was performed by 5'RACE template switching incorporating UMIs. Sorted CD3+CD56+NKG2C+, CD3+CD56+NKG2C- and CD3+CD56-NKG2C+ T-cell subsets were beta-chain profiled. Dominant NKG2C+ clonotypes in roughly 6 donors made up roughly 1.0-7.0% of CD8+ T cells. A handful of donors likewise had their CD3+CD56-NKG2C+ fraction led by these clonotypes.

V gene TRBV7-8 combines with J gene TRBJ2-3; D may be TRBD2 (6 bases). The starting material was CD8+ T cells sorted from PBMCs, obtained about 11 days after vaccination. The TCR comes from a man over 45 who received an inactivated influenza vaccine. The CDR3 DNA follows: TGTGCCAGCAGCCCGGATCCTGGAGGGGTCGACACAGATACGCAGTATTTT. Protein: CASSPDPGGVDTDTQYF.